This record looks at one T cell receptor beta chain sequence and its context. The data originate from a study of blood T cell repertoires in COVID-19. Per the study methods: Amplification of reference gene primers was used by the study to estimate nucleated cell counts. TCRdb's table, derived via immunoSEQ multiplex PCR, lists solely in-frame clones and lacks some. V and J calls and clone size come straight from that table; D and trimming were deduced from the DNA. Of roughly 180,000 clones in the sample, more than 80% were seen once. V gave up 4 bases and J gave up 10 bases, with 21 bases separating them. This CDR3 has 16 amino acids. Germline V gene sequence: CDR1 SGHRS, CDR2 YFSETQ.

Sample: peripheral blood. The receptor was derived from a woman aged 60 to 75 with acute or convalescent COVID-19. This chain links TRBV5-1 with TRBJ1-6; D is possibly TRBD1 (6 bases). The DNA for the CDR3 is TGCGCCAGCAGCCAGGGGCCCGGTTCAGTCCCATCACCCCTCCACTTT. Translating it yields CASSQGPGSVPSPLHF.